This T cell receptor beta chain derives from a study of cytomegalovirus exposure and HLA in healthy donors. Participants comprised healthy donors of bone marrow. At sampling all donors were nominally healthy, likely with unrecorded immune exposures. PCR employed 60 Vbeta and 13 Jbeta primers. Some clones are missing from TCRdb's copy, which holds only in-frame ones; the method was immunoSEQ multiplex PCR. This sample carries approximately 160,000 clones, more than 60% of them seen once, and the ten largest clones take just under 5%. In germline, CDR1 is SGHRS, CDR2 YFSETQ. The CDR3 covers 14 residues. Trimming pared 0 bases from V and 6 bases from J, leaving 12 bases between.

The V call is TRBV5-1, the J call TRBJ1-1; a weak D match, TRBD1 (5 bases). This clonotype was sampled from a male donor in good health and CMV-seronegative. The sample taken for sequencing was PBMCs. The CDR3 bases are TGCGCCAGCAGCTTGGATGGAGGGGTCTCTGAAGCTTTCTTT. Its translation: CASSLDGGVSEAFF.